This T cell receptor beta chain emerged from a study of OX40 agonist ivuxolimab in advanced cancers. Across the study: Dose-escalation patients suffered from hepatocellular carcinoma, melanoma, renal cell or head and neck cancer. Study results and caveats: Within 6 weeks, CD4+ and CD8+ blood T cells expanded clonally at 0.1 to 3.0 mg/kg. Clonal expansion was among the lowest in partial responders at 0.1-3.0 mg/kg, especially CD8+.

Details on this clone: What it recognizes is unknown.

Autoimmune disease history or systemic immunosuppression led to patient exclusion. This table comes from immunoSEQ multiplex PCR, and its TCRdb copy is limited to in-frame clones, with some not included. There are approximately 120,000 clones in the sample; around 92% occur only once, and roughly 0.8% lies in the top ten. Germline CDR1 LGHNT, CDR2 FRNRAP. The CDR3 runs 15 residues. The ends lost 6 bases at V and 5 bases at J; junction bases unmatched: 9. The chain recombines TRBV12-5 with TRBJ2-2; 7 bases map to TRBD1. This receptor was taken from an adult with an advanced solid tumor such as melanoma, head and neck, liver or kidney cancer. The sample in question was CD4+ or CD8+ T cells sorted from blood, obtained in a trial of the OX40 agonist ivuxolimab. CDR3 protein: CASGPGQPLTGELFF. The CDR3 DNA follows: TGTGCTAGTGGCCCGGGACAGCCGCTTACCGGGGAGCTGTTTTTT.